Shown below are 32 T cell receptor beta chains from a single sample sequenced in a study of CD8 T cells in ankylosing spondylitis. TCRdb fed the 5' RACE reads into MiXCR, producing one record per CDR3 protein. The sample includes some 180,000 distinct CDR3 sequences, 18% seen only once; the top ten take roughly 4.5%. The sample was blood, either unsorted or a sorted T cell fraction (not recorded which). The receptors come from a male donor aged 10 to 35 with ankylosing spondylitis or in good health (not recorded which).

In this sample, this clonotype turned up many times. V gene TRBV20-1 combines with J gene TRBJ1-1; D is unresolved. Germline lookup yields CDR1 DFQATT and CDR2 SNEGSKA (reference sequence). The CDR3 is 11 residues long. Trimming took 5 bases from V and 4 from J, leaving 8 bases between them. CDR3 DNA: TGCAGTGCTTCTGACGGCACTGAAGCTTTCTTT. This translates into CSASDGTEAFF.

There are many counts of this clonotype. The genes are TRBV9 and TRBJ2-7; 14 positions match TRBD2. CDR3 length: 15 amino acids. The germline V gene encodes CDR1 SGDLS and CDR2 YYNGEE. V dropped 4 bases and J dropped 5; count of bases not matched to a gene: 5. DNA of the CDR3: TGTGCCAGCAGCCCGACTAGCGGGAGGGTCGACGAGCAGTACTTC. It codes for CASSPTSGRVDEQYF.

This clonotype was detected ten times or more. The chain uses TRBV11-2 and TRBJ2-3; 13 bases line up with TRBD2. CDR1 is SGHAT, CDR2 FQNNGV, per germline. J gave up 4 bases and V 6 bases, and 4 bases lay outside the gene matches. The CDR3 runs to 15 residues. CDR3 bases: TGTGCCAGCAGTTCAGGACTAGCGGGAGCAGATACGCAGTATTTT. This translates into CASSSGLAGADTQYF.

This clonotype was seen ten or more times. The rearrangement uses TRBV5-8 and TRBJ1-2; 12 nucleotides line up with TRBD1. The CDR3 covers 18 residues. CDR1 SGHTS and CDR2 YDEGEE come from the germline V gene. The V and J ends lost 2 bases and 1 base, in that order; junction bases with no gene match: 9. The CDR3 sequence is CASSFTGTGGPSNYGYTF. The CDR3 DNA reads TGTGCCAGCAGCTTTACCGGGACAGGGGGCCCGAGTAACTATGGCTACACCTTC.

The V call is TRBV24-1, the J call TRBJ2-1, with 11 positions matching TRBD2. The CDR3 runs to 16 residues. With V trimmed by 4 bases and J by 4 bases, 5 bases remained unmatched. Germline V gives CDR1 KGHDR, CDR2 SFDVKD. CDR3 in amino acids: CATSDYTSGSYNEQFF. The CDR3 nucleotides read TGTGCCACCAGTGACTACACTAGCGGGAGTTACAATGAGCAGTTCTTC.

V is TRBV11-2 and J is TRBJ2-2; D call uncertain. V was clipped by 1 base and J by 0 bases, with 3 bases between them. The CDR3 has 14 residues. Germline V gene data show CDR1 as SGHAT and CDR2 as FQNNGV. The chain's CDR3 is CASSLAPNTGELFF. In DNA, the CDR3 is TGTGCCAGCAGCTTAGCCCCGAACACCGGGGAGCTGTTTTTT.

Many counts were recorded for this clonotype. The gene calls are TRBV7-6 and TRBJ2-5; D is undetermined. The CDR3 spans 12 residues. Germline V gene lookup returns CDR1 SGHVS and CDR2 FNYEAQ. V lost 0 bases and J 8 bases, leaving 7 bases between the germline ends. CDR3 amino acids: CASSLAGPTQYF. Written as DNA, the CDR3 is TGTGCCAGCAGCTTAGCCGGGCCTACCCAGTACTTC.

The chain has TRBV24-1 and TRBJ1-5, with D maybe TRBD1 (5 bases). Trimming removed 4 bases at V and 5 bases at J, with 8 bases between. The CDR3 totals 13 residues. From germline, CDR1 is KGHDR and CDR2 SFDVKD. The CDR3 loop is CATSEEGDQPQHF. The CDR3 DNA sequence: TGTGCCACCAGTGAGGAAGGGGATCAGCCCCAGCATTTT.

This clonotype appeared many times. This chain connects TRBV20-1 to TRBJ1-6; D is possibly TRBD1 (6 bases). V was shortened by 6 bases and J by 6 bases, with 15 bases between the two germline ends. The CDR3 is 14 amino acids. CDR1 and CDR2 from the germline V gene are DFQATT and SNEGSKA (reference sequence). The CDR3 loop is CSALEGQRNSPLHF. The CDR3 nucleotides read TGCAGTGCCCTTGAAGGACAGCGTAATTCACCCCTCCACTTT.

This clonotype has at least ten counts. This chain joins TRBV24-1 and TRBJ2-1; possible D gene TRBD2, 5 bases. Trimming removed 1 base at V and 5 bases at J, with 11 bases between. The CDR3 is 15 amino acids. Germline lookup yields CDR1 KGHDR and CDR2 SFDVKD. In DNA form, the CDR3 reads TGTGCCACCAGTGATTTCGGGGTGACGGACAATGAGCAGTTCTTC. Protein sequence: CATSDFGVTDNEQFF.

A single count supports this clonotype. The CDR3 loop is CASSVGTGKTEAFF. DNA for the CDR3: TGTGCCAGCAGTGTGGGGACAGGTAAAACTGAAGCTTTCTTT. The chain combines TRBV6-1 with TRBJ1-1, with 8 bases fitting TRBD1. J was trimmed by 5 bases and V by 4 bases; bases with no gene match: 6. From germline, CDR1 is MNHNS and CDR2 SASEGT. The CDR3 runs 14 residues.

The chain joins TRBV20-1 to TRBJ2-1; the D is unclear. Germline-derived CDR1 and CDR2 are DFQATT and SNEGSKA (reference sequence). Trimming removed 2 bases at V and 8 bases at J, with 10 bases between. The CDR3 is 12 amino acids. The CDR3 nucleotides read TGCAGTGCTAGATCTCTTTCTGATGAGCAGTTCTTC. Translation gives CSARSLSDEQFF.

J is TRBJ2-2 and V is TRBV29-1, with a tentative D call TRBD1 (6 bases). CDR1 SQVTM and CDR2 ANQGSEA come from the germline V gene. The V gene lost 4 bases and the J gene lost 0 bases, with 9 bases spanning the gap. This CDR3 is 14 amino acids long. The CDR3 DNA reads TGCAGCGTTGCTGGGGGCCCGAACACCGGGGAGCTGTTTTTT. Amino acids: CSVAGGPNTGELFF.

This clonotype has more than one count but fewer than ten. The J gene is TRBJ2-7, the V gene TRBV29-1; 7 positions agree with TRBD2. This CDR3 has 12 residues. The germline gives CDR1 SQVTM, CDR2 ANQGSEA. V shed 7 bases, J shed 6 bases, and the junction held 9 bases outside the gene matches. Here the CDR3 reads CSGSGGGSEQYF. The DNA for the CDR3 is TGCAGCGGTAGTGGTGGCGGGAGCGAGCAGTACTTC.

This clonotype was observed a handful of times. This sequence joins TRBV6-6 and TRBJ1-4; 8 positions match TRBD1. This CDR3 is built from 13 residues. Trimming took 7 bases from V and 8 from J; bases not matched to a gene: 6. Germline-derived CDR1 and CDR2 are MNHNY and SVGAGI (reference sequence). The CDR3 bases are TGTGCCAGCACAAGGACAGGGCTGGAAAAACTGTTTTTT. Residues: CASTRTGLEKLFF.

This clonotype came up many times. This chain joins TRBV11-2 and TRBJ1-1, with D maybe TRBD1 (5 bases). The CDR3 runs to 20 residues. V shed 3 bases and J shed 1 base, with 27 bases lying between them. Germline CDR1 is SGHAT and CDR2 is FQNNGV. The CDR3 protein is CASSFRQGGYAEGTNTEAFF. The CDR3 nucleotides read TGTGCCAGCAGCTTTCGCCAAGGCGGATATGCGGAGGGGACGAACACTGAAGCTTTCTTT.

This clonotype appeared a few times. The CDR3 sequence is CASSISLVGVFSGQYF. The CDR3 nucleotides read TGTGCCAGCAGCATAAGCCTAGTGGGAGTCTTTTCCGGGCAGTACTTC. The rearrangement links TRBV6-6 to TRBJ2-7, with D possibly TRBD2 on 5 matching bases. Germline-derived CDR1 and CDR2 are MNHNY and SVGAGI (reference sequence). Trimming took 6 bases from V and 9 from J, leaving 27 bases between them. The CDR3 contains 16 residues.

V gene TRBV20-1 combines with J gene TRBJ2-3; a weak D match, TRBD1 (6 bases). Germline loops: CDR1 DFQATT, CDR2 SNEGSKA (reference sequence). Trimming took off 8 bases at V and 4 bases at J, with 13 bases between the two ends. CDR3 length: 12 amino acids. This CDR3 is CSSRGPSDTQYF. The CDR3 nucleotides read TGCAGTTCCAGGGGTCCCTCAGATACGCAGTATTTT.

This clonotype was counted ten times or more. V gene TRBV5-4 combines with J gene TRBJ2-5; D is ambiguous. Trimming pared 4 bases from V and 5 bases from J, leaving 15 bases between. The CDR3 loop spans 14 amino acids. Germline loops: CDR1 SGHNT, CDR2 YYREEE (reference sequence). The CDR3 reads CASSRPPQQETQYF. CDR3 nucleotide sequence: TGTGCCAGCAGCCGCCCGCCCCAGCAGGAGACCCAGTACTTC.

This clonotype was found many times. The chain carries TRBV4-3 and TRBJ2-7, with 7 bases lining up with TRBD1. The germline V gene has CDR1 LGHNA and CDR2 YSLEER. The V segment lost 1 base and the J segment 2 bases; nucleotides outside the gene matches: 5. The CDR3 is 15 residues long. As DNA, the CDR3 is TGCGCCAGCAGCCAAGTGGGCAGGGGGACCTACGAGCAGTACTTC. It codes for CASSQVGRGTYEQYF.

There are many counts of this clonotype. The chain employs TRBV6-6 and TRBJ2-1; no clear D. Germline CDR1 reads MNHNY; CDR2 reads SVGAGI (reference sequence). This CDR3 region has 16 residues. Trimming left V 10 bases short and J 0 bases short, with 19 bases between. CDR3 amino acids: CATRGRSHLSYNEQFF. CDR3 in DNA: TGTGCCACCCGAGGCCGCTCCCACCTCTCCTACAATGAGCAGTTCTTC.

This clonotype was seen many times. An end of the junction differs from the germline gene, which may be a read error. Written as DNA, the CDR3 is TGCACCGTTGAAAGAGAGCGGGAGGGAGACAAAAACATTCAGTACTTC. This codes for CTVEREREGDKNIQYF. V gene TRBV29-1 combines with J gene TRBJ2-4; 10 nucleotides align to TRBD2. From germline, CDR1 is SQVTM and CDR2 ANQGSEA. The CDR3 is 16 residues long.

In this sample, this clonotype turned up many times. The J gene is TRBJ2-2, the V gene TRBV12-3 or TRBV12-4; D could derive from TRBD1 or TRBD2 (5 bases each). Trimming took 5 bases from V and 1 from J, leaving 11 bases between them. The CDR3 contains 15 residues. CDR3 coding DNA: TGTGCCAGCAGTATTTGGGGGAGGAACACCGGGGAGCTGTTTTTT. The encoded protein is CASSIWGRNTGELFF.

This clonotype came up many times. CDR3 residues: CASSLRPNTDTQYF. CDR3 nucleotide sequence: TGTGCCAGCAGCTTGAGACCAAACACAGATACGCAGTATTTT. The chain links TRBV11-2 to TRBJ2-3; D gene uncertain. V was shortened by 3 bases and J by 2 bases, with 9 bases between the two germline ends. CDR3 length: 14 residues. Germline lookup yields CDR1 SGHAT and CDR2 FQNNGV.

This clonotype was observed many times. A read error may account for a junction end that differs from germline. V usage is TRBV5-1 and J usage is TRBJ2-1; tentatively, D is TRBD2 (6 bases). Germline assignment: CDR1 SGHRS and CDR2 YFSETQ. The CDR3 runs to 13 residues. This CDR3 is CASRGDSDNEQFF. The CDR3 coding sequence is TGCGCCAGCAGGGGGGACTCCGACAATGAGCAGTTCTTC.

This clonotype was detected many times. The chain joins TRBV12-3 or TRBV12-4 to TRBJ2-2; TRBD2 agrees at 10 bases. CDR3 size: 16 residues. The ends lost 6 bases at V and 4 bases at J; junction bases unmatched: 8. CDR3 loop: CASSRGLAEPTGELFF. The CDR3 nucleotides are TGTGCCAGCAGCCGAGGACTAGCGGAGCCCACCGGGGAGCTGTTTTTT.

This clonotype was recorded many times. This chain joins TRBV7-9 and TRBJ2-3; D gene unclear. This CDR3 has 10 residues. V was cut by 7 bases and J by 4 bases, with 3 bases left in between. Germline V gives CDR1 SEHNR, CDR2 FQNEAQ (reference sequence). CDR3 sequence reads: CASMADTQYF. CDR3 coding DNA: TGTGCCAGCATGGCAGATACGCAGTATTTT.

This clonotype came up many times. This sequence joins TRBV12-5 and TRBJ2-2; possibly TRBD1 or TRBD2 for D (5 bases each). This CDR3 spans 14 amino acids. V gave up 5 bases and J gave up 6 bases, with 13 bases separating them. Per the germline V gene, CDR1 is LGHNT and CDR2 is FRNRAP. In DNA, the CDR3 is TGTGCTAGTGGTCCCTGGGACCCATCCGGGGAGCTGTTTTTT. Protein sequence: CASGPWDPSGELFF.

This clonotype was detected many times. This chain uses TRBV4-3 with TRBJ2-2; D could derive from TRBD1 or TRBD2 (5 bases each). This CDR3 spans 17 amino acids. Germline CDR1 and CDR2: LGHNA and YSLEER. Trimming shortened V by 0 bases and J by 6 bases, and 17 bases separated the two germline ends. The CDR3 coding sequence is TGCGCCAGCAGCCAAGACGATCGGGGCCGGGCGTCCGGGGAGCTGTTTTTT. Translation gives CASSQDDRGRASGELFF.

This clonotype came up many times. The chain joins TRBV12-3 or TRBV12-4 to TRBJ2-1; D unresolved. Deletions cut 8 bases from V and 2 bases from J, with 13 bases between. There are 14 residues in the CDR3. In DNA, the CDR3 is TGTGCCAGCGGGTTTCTCTCCCCCTACAATGAGCAGTTCTTC. Its translation: CASGFLSPYNEQFF.

There are many counts of this clonotype. This rearrangement joins TRBV4-2 to TRBJ2-1; 7 positions agree with TRBD2. Looked up from germline, CDR1 is LGHNA and CDR2 is YNFKEQ. Trimming removed 1 base from V and 10 bases from J; junction bases left unmatched: 7. The CDR3 contains 14 residues. CDR3 region: CASSQGNLGGEQFF. The CDR3 nucleotides are TGTGCCAGCAGCCAAGGGAACCTGGGGGGGGAGCAGTTCTTC.

V and J are TRBV6-4 and TRBJ2-1; 9 nucleotides align to TRBD2. The CDR3 consists of 17 residues. Germline lookup yields CDR1 MRHNA and CDR2 SNTAGT. Germline trimming cut 0 bases from V and 7 bases from J; bases unmatched to any gene: 10. CDR3 DNA sequence: TGTGCCAGCAGTGACTCGATAGGCGGGAGGGGTGATAATGAGCAGTTCTTC. Encoded protein: CASSDSIGGRGDNEQFF.